The 21 T cell receptor beta chains listed next were all sequenced from one sample in a study of CD8+CD57+ T cells in acquired aplastic anemia. Genomic DNA was employed as the template in profiling TCR beta VDJ and CDR3. Using its own MiXCR run on the reads, TCRdb lists one record per CDR3 protein. The table records approximately 270,000 distinct CDR3 sequences, roughly half of them present only once. Sequenced material: sorted CD4+, CD8+, or CD8+CD57+ T cells (not recorded which) from PBMCs. Receptors were obtained from a human donor with severe aplastic anemia or a healthy control (not recorded which).

Note on this clonotype: This may be a read error: a much more frequent sequence differs by one nucleotide. The chain couples TRBV5-1 to TRBJ1-1; 9 nucleotides match TRBD1. The CDR3 consists of 15 residues. From germline, CDR1 is SGHRS and CDR2 YFSETQ. This chain's CDR3 is CTSAGQGFRQSEAFF. CDR3 coding DNA: TGCACCAGCGCGGGACAGGGTTTTCGGCAGTCTGAAGCTTTCTTT.

The chain combines TRBV9 with TRBJ2-7; 11 positions match TRBD2. The junction had 6 bases not matched to a gene; V was cut back by 3 bases and J by 4 bases. The CDR3 loop spans 15 amino acids. Germline lookup yields CDR1 SGDLS and CDR2 YYNGEE. In DNA form, the CDR3 reads TGTGCCAGCAGCGCTGCAACTAGCGGGGGTTACGAGCAGTACTTC. Translating gives CASSAATSGGYEQYF.

This clonotype has ten or more counts. J is TRBJ2-3 and V is TRBV5-1; D is possibly TRBD1 (5 bases). The CDR3 consists of 16 residues. The germline V gene has CDR1 SGHRS and CDR2 YFSETQ. Trimming took off 2 bases at V and 0 bases at J, with 13 bases between the two ends. The CDR3: CASSLLDTLSTDTQYF. CDR3 DNA: TGCGCCAGCAGCTTACTGGACACTCTTAGCACAGATACGCAGTATTTT.

This clonotype was observed at least ten times. CDR3: CSARDPAGQGEQYF. DNA for the CDR3: TGCAGTGCTAGAGATCCGGCAGGGCAGGGCGAGCAGTACTTC. The V gene is TRBV20-1, the J gene TRBJ2-7, with D possibly matching TRBD1 (5 bases). V shed 0 bases and J shed 6 bases, with 15 bases lying between them. From germline, CDR1 is DFQATT and CDR2 SNEGSKA (reference sequence). The length of the CDR3 is 14 residues.

This rearrangement joins TRBV2 to TRBJ1-3; 8 bases match TRBD1. The CDR3 spans 14 residues. Germline CDR1 reads SNHLY; CDR2 reads FYNNEI. For the CDR3, the DNA is TGTGCTAGAGAGATACAGGGGGCTGGAAACACCATATATTTT. The encoded protein is CAREIQGAGNTIYF.

J is TRBJ2-7 and V is TRBV29-1; 8 positions match TRBD1. This CDR3 comprises 13 residues. Germline trimming cut 1 base from V and 6 bases from J; bases unmatched to any gene: 5. CDR1 is SQVTM and CDR2 is ANQGSEA in the germline V gene. The CDR3 reads CSVEGQGAREQYF. The CDR3 DNA sequence: TGCAGCGTTGAAGGTCAGGGGGCTCGCGAGCAGTACTTC.

This chain joins TRBV4-2 and TRBJ1-6; the D is unclear. Germline V gene data show CDR1 as LGHNA and CDR2 as YNFKEQ. Between the trimmed V and J ends, which lost 2 bases and 7 bases, there was a span of 9 bases. The length of the CDR3 is 14 residues. The chain's CDR3 is CASSQSLYNSPLHF. CDR3 nucleotide sequence: TGTGCCAGCAGCCAAAGTCTCTACAATTCACCCCTCCACTTT.

This chain links TRBV6-5 with TRBJ2-1; unclear D gene. The germline V gene has CDR1 MNHEY and CDR2 SVGAGI. Trimming cost V 6 bases and J 4 bases, with 16 bases left between them. The CDR3 sequence is 15 residues long. Here the CDR3 DNA reads TGTGCCAGCAGGGCCTACCCTACTAATTACAATGAGCAGTTCTTC. Amino acid sequence: CASRAYPTNYNEQFF.

V and J are TRBV29-1 and TRBJ2-2; 16 positions match TRBD2. The CDR3 spans 16 residues. V lost 2 bases and J lost 6; bases outside the gene matches: 3. Germline V lookup: CDR1 SQVTM, CDR2 ANQGSEA. The DNA of the CDR3 is TGCAGCGTTGAATGGGGGACTAGCGGGAGGGCCGGGGAGCTGTTTTTT. It translates to CSVEWGTSGRAGELFF.

This clonotype occurred many times. This chain links TRBV11-3 with TRBJ2-2; the match to TRBD1 covers 7 bases. Germline-derived CDR1 and CDR2 are SGHNT and YENEEA. The CDR3 is made up of 16 amino acids. J lost 5 bases, V lost 0 bases, and 6 bases had no gene match. CDR3 coding DNA: TGTGCCAGCAGCTTAGATGAAGGGGGCTCTACCGGGGAGCTGTTTTTT. It yields the protein CASSLDEGGSTGELFF.

The chain uses TRBV20-1 and TRBJ1-3; the match to TRBD1 covers 9 bases. This CDR3 comprises 14 residues. Germline CDR1 reads DFQATT; CDR2 reads SNEGSKA (reference sequence). The J segment lost 2 bases and the V segment lost 4 bases, leaving 3 bases of the junction unmatched. DNA of the CDR3: TGCAGTGCTAAGGGGACAGGGACTGGAAACACCATATATTTT. Translating gives CSAKGTGTGNTIYF.

The V gene is TRBV20-1, the J gene TRBJ2-1; 7 bases align to TRBD2. CDR1 DFQATT and CDR2 SNEGSKA come from the germline V gene (reference sequence). J gave up 0 bases and V 1 base, and 12 bases lay outside the gene matches. This CDR3 is 18 amino acids long. Here the CDR3 DNA reads TGCAGTGCTAGAGGGGGCGGTAGCGGGTCGAGCTCCTACAATGAGCAGTTCTTC. Protein sequence: CSARGGGSGSSSYNEQFF.

The chain recombines TRBV2 with TRBJ2-3, with D unresolved. Germline CDR1 reads SNHLY; CDR2 reads FYNNEI. CDR3 length equals 14 residues. V lost 2 bases to trimming and J lost 2 bases, with 8 bases between them. The CDR3: CASSENSYTDTQYF. The DNA for the CDR3 is TGTGCCAGCAGTGAAAACTCCTACACAGATACGCAGTATTTT.

The sample holds one count of this clonotype. The chain is built from TRBV7-8 and TRBJ2-3; D not resolved. The CDR3 contains 15 residues. Trimming removed 7 bases at V and 2 bases at J, with 16 bases between. Germline lookup yields CDR1 SGHVS and CDR2 FQNEAQ. Here the CDR3 reads CASKTGPRTTDTQYF. In DNA form, the CDR3 reads TGTGCCAGCAAGACCGGCCCGCGCACCACAGATACGCAGTATTTT. The full variable domain, with the rest looked up from reference TRBV7-8 and TRBJ2-3, is GAGVSQSPRYKVAKRGQDVALRCDPISGHVSLFWYQQALGQGPEFLTYFQNEAQLDKSGLPSDRFFAERPEGSVSTLKIQRTQQEDSAVYLCASKTGPRTTDTQYFGPGTRLTVL.

The chain combines TRBV7-9 with TRBJ2-2, with 7 bases identical to TRBD2. The CDR3 spans 13 residues. After removal of 4 bases from V and 5 bases from J, the junction contained 1 base not matched to a gene. The germline gives CDR1 SEHNR, CDR2 FQNEAQ (reference sequence). Written as DNA, the CDR3 is TGTGCCAGCAGCTGGGGGGGAACCGGGGAGCTGTTTTTT. Translating gives CASSWGGTGELFF.

Only a few counts were recorded for this clonotype. Possible read error: a much larger clone is one base away. This sequence joins TRBV2 and TRBJ2-3, with a weak D call TRBD1 (8 bases). The CDR3 is made up of 14 amino acids. Deletions cut 5 bases from V and 8 bases from J, with 17 bases between. Germline V gene lookup returns CDR1 SNHLY and CDR2 FYNNEI. The CDR3 DNA reads as TGTGCCAGCAGTCCACAGGGGGGGGGGGTTACGCAGTATTTT. It is translated as CASSPQGGGVTQYF.

This sequence joins TRBV20-1 and TRBJ2-5; 8 bases line up with TRBD1. Germline CDR1 is DFQATT and CDR2 is SNEGSKA (reference sequence). J gave up 5 bases and V 3 bases, and 5 bases lay outside the gene matches. The CDR3 contains 13 residues. The CDR3 protein is CSASRTGNETQYF. The CDR3 coding sequence is TGCAGTGCTAGCCGGACAGGGAACGAGACCCAGTACTTC.

The chain combines TRBV7-2 with TRBJ1-4; D gene unclear. Germline V gene lookup returns CDR1 SGHTA and CDR2 FQGNSA. The germline V and J ends were trimmed by 3 bases and 9 bases, with 14 bases remaining between them. This CDR3 has 14 residues. Here the CDR3 reads CASSFLHKDKKLFF. Here the CDR3 DNA reads TGTGCCAGCAGCTTCCTACATAAAGACAAAAAACTGTTTTTT.

The chain combines TRBV20-1 with TRBJ1-5; D might be TRBD1 (5 bases). This CDR3 is built from 16 residues. Per the germline V gene, CDR1 is DFQATT and CDR2 is SNEGSKA (reference sequence). V was pared by 6 bases and J by 0 bases, with 18 bases between. The CDR3 DNA reads as TGCAGTGCCCCCCCCCAGGGCGAAAATAGCAATCAGCCCCAGCATTTT. Translating gives CSAPPQGENSNQPQHF.

This clonotype was detected once. This sequence joins TRBV20-1 and TRBJ2-3; D not certain. Germline loops: CDR1 DFQATT, CDR2 SNEGSKA (reference sequence). The CDR3 covers 15 residues. Trimming removed 0 bases at V and 4 bases at J, with 14 bases between. CDR3 loop: CSARDVKGLADTQYF. As DNA, the CDR3 is TGCAGTGCTAGAGACGTGAAAGGCTTGGCAGATACGCAGTATTTT.

About this clonotype: Sequence at one end of the junction differs from germline and may be a read error. V usage is TRBV7-2 and J usage is TRBJ2-2; the D gene is possibly TRBD2 (5 bases). CDR1 SGHTA and CDR2 FQGNSA come from the germline V gene. CDR3 size: 13 residues. For the CDR3, the DNA is TGTGCCAGCAGCGAGAACTACACCGGGGAGCTGTTCTTT. Its translation: CASSENYTGELFF.